Below are 14 T cell receptor beta chains sequenced from a single sample in a study of CD8+ T cells in alopecia areata. cDNA prepared by RNA extraction and subsequent reverse transcription served as the template for sequencing. The protocol was immunoSEQ multiplex PCR, while the TCRdb copy is restricted to in-frame clones and leaves out a portion. The sample lists about 88,000 clones, 40% to 50% occurring once. The treatment denotes: oral pan-JAK inhibitor, 5-10 mg twice daily. Sequenced material: CD8+ T cells sorted from blood, taken at week 24, from a patient treated with tofacitinib. The receptor source for this set is a human donor with alopecia areata.

On this clone itself: An end of the junction differs from the germline gene, which may be a read error. The chain joins TRBV28 to TRBJ2-7; D gene unclear. CDR3 length: 9 residues. In germline, CDR1 is MDHEN, CDR2 SYDVKM. CDR3 in amino acids: CASSPLCHF. The DNA of the CDR3 is TGTGCCAGCAGCCCCCTTTGTCACTTC. The variable domain in full, with the rest retrieved from reference TRBV28 and TRBJ2-7, is DVKVTQSSRYLVKRTGEKVFLECVQDMDHENMFWYRQDPGLGLRLIYFSYDVKMKEKGDIPEGYSVSREKKERFSLILESASTNQTSMYLCASSPLCHFGPGTRLTVT.

This clone was picked up a small number of times. The rearrangement uses TRBV27 and TRBJ2-3; a possible D gene is TRBD1 (6 bases). This CDR3 comprises 14 residues. The germline CDR1 and CDR2 sequences are MNHEY and SMNVEV (reference sequence). Trimming left V 1 base short and J 1 base short, with 6 bases between. The CDR3: CASSLWTGTDTQYF. The CDR3 nucleotides are TGTGCCAGCAGTTTATGGACAGGCACAGATACGCAGTATTTT.

J is TRBJ1-2 and V is TRBV29-1, with a weak D call TRBD1 (5 bases). This CDR3 is built from 12 residues. Germline lookup yields CDR1 SQVTM and CDR2 ANQGSEA. Trimming shortened V by 6 bases and J by 11 bases, and 19 bases separated the two germline ends. This CDR3 reads CSVPSGQDWYTF. The CDR3 nucleotides read TGCAGCGTCCCATCCGGACAAGATTGGTACACCTTC. Full variable domain (rest looked up from reference TRBV29-1 and TRBJ1-2): SAVISQKPSRDICQRGTSLTIQCQVDSQVTMMFWYRQQPGQSLTLIATANQGSEATYESGFVIDKFPISRPNLTFSTLTVSNMSPEDSSIYLCSVPSGQDWYTFGSGTRLTVV.

V gene TRBV15 combines with J gene TRBJ1-5, with D possibly being TRBD1 (5 bases). CDR3 size: 14 residues. The germline V and J ends were trimmed by 5 bases and 7 bases, with 15 bases remaining between them. Germline V gene sequence: CDR1 LNHNV, CDR2 YYDKDF (reference sequence). As DNA, the CDR3 is TGTGCCACCAGCGCTAGGGGCCAAGGGCAGCCCCAGCATTTT. Protein: CATSARGQGQPQHF.

The chain combines TRBV18 with TRBJ2-7; tentatively, D is TRBD1 or TRBD2 (5 bases each). The CDR3 runs to 16 residues. CDR1 is KGHSH, CDR2 LQKENI, per germline. The V end was cut by 2 bases, the J end by 2 bases, with 16 bases between. CDR3 protein: CASSPSARGAAYEQYF. DNA for the CDR3: TGTGCCAGCTCACCATCCGCTAGGGGAGCCGCCTACGAGCAGTACTTC.

This clone appeared a single time. This sequence joins TRBV7-9 and TRBJ2-7; TRBD2 might be the D (5 bases). From germline, CDR1 is SEHNR and CDR2 FQNEAQ (reference sequence). The V and J ends lost 10 bases and 0 bases respectively, with 13 bases between them. The CDR3 is made up of 13 amino acids. The CDR3 DNA sequence: TGTGCCACCAGGACTCAGGACTCCTACGAGCAGTACTTC. Its protein is CATRTQDSYEQYF.

The chain couples TRBV10-3 to TRBJ2-7; D not certain. Trimming removed 6 bases from V and 1 base from J, with 13 bases in between. Germline values: CDR1 ENHRY, CDR2 SYGVKD. This CDR3 has 14 residues. CDR3 bases: TGTGCCATCAGCACCCTTGGCAGATCCTACGAGCAGTACTTC. Residues: CAISTLGRSYEQYF.

This sequence joins TRBV9 and TRBJ2-5, with a tentative D call TRBD2 (5 bases). The V end lost 0 bases, the J end lost 5 bases, and 14 bases lay between the germline ends. Per the germline V gene, CDR1 is SGDLS and CDR2 is YYNGEE. This CDR3 is 15 amino acids long. This chain's CDR3 is CASSVVTGIYETQYF. The CDR3 bases are TGTGCCAGCAGCGTAGTAACGGGAATTTATGAGACCCAGTACTTC.

This clone appeared a few times. CDR3 region: CASSLAGELFF. In nucleotides, the CDR3 is TGTGCCAGCAGTTTGGCCGGGGAGCTGTTTTTT. V and J are TRBV28 and TRBJ2-2; D is uncertain. The germline gives CDR1 MDHEN, CDR2 SYDVKM. The CDR3 has 11 amino acids. Trimming stripped 3 bases from V and 6 bases from J, with 2 bases between.

This clone was seen a handful of times. J is TRBJ2-2 and V is TRBV29-1, with TRBD2 matching 13 bases. Germline V CDR1 and CDR2: SQVTM, ANQGSEA. This CDR3 is built from 17 residues. V trimming: 6 bases; J trimming: 0 bases; junction bases outside the gene matches: 7. The CDR3 here is CSVSGLAGEPNTGELFF. CDR3 in DNA: TGCAGCGTCTCCGGACTAGCGGGAGAACCGAACACCGGGGAGCTGTTTTTT.

V gene TRBV5-1 combines with J gene TRBJ1-1; TRBD1 might be the D (6 bases). The CDR3 is 13 residues long. Germline V gene lookup returns CDR1 SGHRS and CDR2 YFSETQ. The ends were cut back, 7 bases at V and 4 bases at J, with 14 bases in the middle. The CDR3 loop reads CASGYRETTEAFF. CDR3 nucleotides: TGCGCCAGCGGTTACAGGGAAACCACTGAAGCTTTCTTT.

The chain has TRBV6-5 and TRBJ2-2, with TRBD1 matching over 11 bases. CDR3 length: 15 amino acids. Germline-derived CDR1 and CDR2 are MNHEY and SVGAGI. The V gene end was trimmed by 8 bases and the J gene end by 2 bases; junction bases not matched to a gene: 4. The CDR3 here is CASRTGGNNTGELFF. CDR3 in DNA: TGTGCCAGCCGGACAGGGGGCAACAACACCGGGGAGCTGTTTTTT.

The chain combines TRBV4-1 with TRBJ2-7; 14 bases match TRBD2. The CDR3 spans 19 residues. CDR1 and CDR2 (germline): MGHRA, YSYEKL. V shed 4 bases and J 0 bases; nucleotides not matched to a gene: 11. The CDR3 loop reads CASSRPGLAGDPSSYEQYF. The DNA of the CDR3 is TGCGCCAGCAGCCGCCCGGGACTAGCGGGAGACCCAAGCTCCTACGAGCAGTACTTC.

The genes are TRBV6-1 and TRBJ1-2; D call uncertain. The CDR3 totals 13 residues. Deletions cut 3 bases from V and 1 base from J, with 6 bases between. Germline V lookup: CDR1 MNHNS, CDR2 SASEGT. The CDR3 DNA sequence: TGTGCCAGCAGTGACAGAATTAACTATGGCTACACCTTC. It is translated as CASSDRINYGYTF.